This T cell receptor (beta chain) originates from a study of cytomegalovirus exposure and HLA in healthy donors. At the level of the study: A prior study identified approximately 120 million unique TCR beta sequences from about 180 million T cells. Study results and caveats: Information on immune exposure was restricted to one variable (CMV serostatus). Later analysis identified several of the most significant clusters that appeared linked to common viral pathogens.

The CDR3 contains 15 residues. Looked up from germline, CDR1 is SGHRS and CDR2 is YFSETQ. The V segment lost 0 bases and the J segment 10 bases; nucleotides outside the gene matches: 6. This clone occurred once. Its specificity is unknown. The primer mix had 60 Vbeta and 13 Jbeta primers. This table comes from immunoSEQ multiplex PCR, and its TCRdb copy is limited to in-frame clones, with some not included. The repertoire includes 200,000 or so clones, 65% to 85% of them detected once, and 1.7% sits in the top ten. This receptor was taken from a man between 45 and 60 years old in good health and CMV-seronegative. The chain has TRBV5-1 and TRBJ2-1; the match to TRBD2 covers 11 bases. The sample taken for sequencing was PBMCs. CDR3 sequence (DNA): TGCGCCAGCAGCTTGGCCCTAGCGGGAGGCGGCGAGCAGTTCTTC. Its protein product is CASSLALAGGGEQFF.